This T cell receptor (beta chain) was obtained from a study of blood T cell repertoires in COVID-19 (TCRdb year 2020). In the study overall: Collaborator samples came from the United States, Italy and Spain and covered acute and convalescent phases of COVID-19. The material from the prospective study consisted of cDNA or gDNA derived from T cells, B-cell-depleted T cells, or PBMCs. Deeply sampled blood TCRbeta repertoires from subjects exposed to, actively infected with, or recovered from COVID-19 were included in the dataset. The repertoires were made available in a free public database intended to serve as a resource for research on the immune response to SARS-CoV-2. The samples were drawn from two sources: the first 160 participants of the ongoing ImmuneRACE study, and 1,254 subjects contributed by 6 global collaborators. The sample metadata nearly always contained a de-identified subject ID, COVID-19 status, age in years and sex. Where available, HLA class I and class II types were obtained from metadata supplied by the sample provider rather than from assay-based typing. What the work shows at the level of the full study, not this receptor alone: The quantity of clinical and demographic metadata differed by source and by participant and was supplied without curation.

The collaborating institutions used their own protocols to collect whole blood in K2EDTA tubes. Collaborator samples were shipped for TCRbeta analysis as frozen whole blood, isolated PBMCs, or DNA extracted from either sample type. As to this clone: Its antigen target is currently unknown. No qualities accompany the bases; no much larger clone lies one base away.

The germline V gene gives CDR1 as MRHNA and CDR2 as SNTAGT. Trimming takes 6 bases off V and 3 bases off J; junction bases not matched to a gene: 7. The CDR3 runs 14 amino acids, cysteine and phenylalanine included. Only the CDR3 DNA is retained, 42 bases long and in frame from the first base. TCRbeta CDR3 regions were amplified from genomic DNA by means of the immunoSEQ Assay, a bias-controlled multiplex PCR. For the original study's pipeline: The number of nucleated cells in each sample was estimated by amplification of reference gene primers within the assay. Sequence reads were collapsed and filtered to measure the absolute abundance of every unique TCRbeta CDR3 rearrangement. For each sample, productive Simpson clonality was calculated as the square root of Simpson's diversity index across productive rearrangements. Not all clones reach the TCRdb copy of this immuneACCESS table, which keeps in-frame sequences only. Checked studies attribute under half of the gap to unresolved V genes and leave the rest unexplained. The DNA gave D and trimming, while V, J and clone size come from that table. For this sample the table gives roughly 190,000 clones, of which approximately 83% were detected only once. The top ten clonotypes cover approximately 2.5% of the sample.

This receptor was taken from a human donor with acute or convalescent COVID-19. The donor label of this sample is uncertain. Sequencing input: peripheral blood. The chain joins TRBV6-4 to TRBJ1-1, with 7 bases matching TRBD1. The DNA sequence is given as TGTGCCAGCAGCCGAGGGGGCGCGGACACTGAAGCTTTCTTT. Translated, it reads CASSRGGADTEAFF.